This record concerns one T cell receptor beta chain sequence. The CDR3 totals 13 residues. Germline V gene lookup returns CDR1 SGHRS and CDR2 YFSETQ. Trimming left V 4 bases short and J 5 bases short, with 12 bases between. Assay used: immunoSEQ multiplex PCR; TCRdb lists only in-frame clones, some missing. The sample holds tens of thousands of clones, roughly 87% seen once. This sample stems from a study of radiotherapy plus CTLA-4 blockade in lung cancer. V and J are TRBV5-1 and TRBJ2-5; the D call may be TRBD1 or TRBD2 (6 bases each). The sequence derives from a human donor with non-small cell lung cancer who had stable disease on radiotherapy plus ipilimumab. This specimen was peripheral blood, taken from a patient treated with radiotherapy plus ipilimumab. The CDR3 DNA reads as TGCGCCAGCAGCCCGGACAGCGGGGAGACCCAGTACTTC. Amino acids: CASSPDSGETQYF.